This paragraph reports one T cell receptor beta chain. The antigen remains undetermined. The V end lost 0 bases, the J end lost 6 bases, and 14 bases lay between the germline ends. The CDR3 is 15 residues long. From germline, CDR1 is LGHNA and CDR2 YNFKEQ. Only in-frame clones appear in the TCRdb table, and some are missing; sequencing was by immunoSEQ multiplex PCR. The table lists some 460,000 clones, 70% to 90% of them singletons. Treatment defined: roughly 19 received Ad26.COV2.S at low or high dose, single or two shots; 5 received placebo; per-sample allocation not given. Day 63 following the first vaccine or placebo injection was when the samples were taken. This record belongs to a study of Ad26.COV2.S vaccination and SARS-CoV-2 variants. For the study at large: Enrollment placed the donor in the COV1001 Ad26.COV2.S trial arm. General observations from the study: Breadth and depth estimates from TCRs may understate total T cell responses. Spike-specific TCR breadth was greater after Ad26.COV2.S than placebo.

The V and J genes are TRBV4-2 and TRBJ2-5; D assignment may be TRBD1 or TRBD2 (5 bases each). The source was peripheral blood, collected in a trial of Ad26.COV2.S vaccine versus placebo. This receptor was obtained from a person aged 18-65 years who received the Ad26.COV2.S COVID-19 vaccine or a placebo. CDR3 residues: CASSQDLGTPQTQYF. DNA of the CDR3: TGTGCCAGCAGCCAAGATCTTGGGACCCCCCAGACCCAGTACTTC.